This TCR beta chain was recorded in a study of blood T cells in healthy people across ages. Next came a second PCR, run for roughly 6 to 11 cycles, which used a sample-barcoded 5' primer along with a J-beta primer mix. Every sample returned 2.5 million or more CDR3-containing paired-end reads. A single record per CDR3 protein comes from TCRdb applying MiXCR to the 5' RACE reads. The table includes 700,000 to 900,000 distinct CDR3 sequences, more than 25% detected once. Trimming cost V 0 bases and J 5 bases, with 13 bases left between them. The CDR3 runs to 15 residues. CDR1 and CDR2 from the germline V gene are LGHNA and YSLEER. The same data also contributed to another study, on T cells of mothers and their children. That report adds: The yield was over 8 million TCR beta CDR3 reads from each mother and around 2.9 million from each child.

The source material was blood. The chain combines TRBV4-3 with TRBJ1-1, with a tentative D call TRBD1 (5 bases). The receptor's source is a boy younger than 18 in good health. The CDR3 DNA reads as TGCGCCAGCAGCCAAGATCGGGTATGGGGGACTGAAGCTTTCTTT. It encodes CASSQDRVWGTEAFF.